Listed below are T cell receptor beta chains from one sample, sequenced in a study of CD8 T cells in Susac syndrome. From the immunoSEQ multiplex PCR reads, TCRdb called clonotypes with MiXCR, one entry per CDR3 protein. The repertoire holds 150,000 to 190,000 distinct CDR3 sequences, around 95% seen once, with 0.21% in the top ten. Sequenced material: CD8+ T cells from PBMCs. These receptor sequences come from a human donor with multiple sclerosis. Both conserved end residues are part of each CDR3. A D gene is named only where the DNA matches it firmly.

CDR3aa: CSVEEAGELFF; v_gene: TRBV29-1; j_gene: TRBJ2-2; d_gene: .
CDR3aa: CASSLRRLGGNLTLHF; v_gene: TRBV7-9; j_gene: TRBJ1-6; d_gene: .
CDR3aa: CASSSLTSGGVYNEQFF; v_gene: TRBV27; j_gene: TRBJ2-1; d_gene: TRBD2
CDR3aa: CATSGGRWGLGTDTQYF; v_gene: TRBV24-1; j_gene: TRBJ2-3; d_gene: .
CDR3aa: CASSTRTEQETQYF; v_gene: TRBV25-1; j_gene: TRBJ2-5; d_gene: .
CDR3aa: CASSRPERQETQYF; v_gene: TRBV7-9; j_gene: TRBJ2-5; d_gene: .
CDR3aa: CASSQDLGGSSYEQYF; v_gene: TRBV3-1; j_gene: TRBJ2-7; d_gene: TRBD2
CDR3aa: CASSARAGGSYNEQFF; v_gene: TRBV9; j_gene: TRBJ2-1; d_gene: TRBD2
CDR3aa: CASSQSRDSRRGYEQYF; v_gene: TRBV23-1; j_gene: TRBJ2-7; d_gene: .
CDR3aa: CASSSRERQAYEQYF; v_gene: TRBV7-9; j_gene: TRBJ2-7; d_gene: .
CDR3aa: CATSRDWSSSYEQYF; v_gene: TRBV15; j_gene: TRBJ2-7; d_gene: .
CDR3aa: CASSPNRDRGTTQYF; v_gene: TRBV18; j_gene: TRBJ2-5; d_gene: TRBD1
CDR3aa: CSAVTGGGYTEAFF; v_gene: TRBV20-1; j_gene: TRBJ1-1; d_gene: TRBD1
CDR3aa: CASSSTRDRGETQYF; v_gene: TRBV7-9; j_gene: TRBJ2-5; d_gene: TRBD1
CDR3aa: CSANEPYTSGGARTSDTQYF; v_gene: TRBV20-1; j_gene: TRBJ2-3; d_gene: TRBD2
CDR3aa: CASSLIAEKYNEQFF; v_gene: TRBV13; j_gene: TRBJ2-1; d_gene: .
CDR3aa: CASSQDLHNRRDQPQHF; v_gene: TRBV3-1; j_gene: TRBJ1-5; d_gene: .
CDR3aa: CASRTGWSAGYTF; v_gene: TRBV12-3/TRBV12-4; j_gene: TRBJ1-2; d_gene: TRBD1
CDR3aa: CASRSGNYEQYF; v_gene: TRBV7-9; j_gene: TRBJ2-7; d_gene: .
CDR3aa: CASRGGQGKYF; v_gene: TRBV25-1; j_gene: TRBJ2-3; d_gene: TRBD1
CDR3aa: CAIRSGTGLYNEQFF; v_gene: TRBV10-3; j_gene: TRBJ2-1; d_gene: .
CDR3aa: CASSSTTGERGGYTF; v_gene: TRBV7-9; j_gene: TRBJ1-2; d_gene: TRBD1
CDR3aa: CASSITGEQETQYF; v_gene: TRBV19; j_gene: TRBJ2-5; d_gene: TRBD1
CDR3aa: CASSQGAGASYGYTF; v_gene: TRBV4-1; j_gene: TRBJ1-2; d_gene: .
CDR3aa: CASSLGPYQETQYF; v_gene: TRBV7-7; j_gene: TRBJ2-5; d_gene: .
CDR3aa: CSVEDVNRAIGYTF; v_gene: TRBV29-1; j_gene: TRBJ1-2; d_gene: .
CDR3aa: CASSLRTVNEQFF; v_gene: TRBV27; j_gene: TRBJ2-1; d_gene: .
CDR3aa: CASSLSQGSGTGELFF; v_gene: TRBV27; j_gene: TRBJ2-2; d_gene: .
CDR3aa: CASSLAGGPNQPQHF; v_gene: TRBV5-1; j_gene: TRBJ1-5; d_gene: .
CDR3aa: CASSFLPTGGFGEQFF; v_gene: TRBV28; j_gene: TRBJ2-1; d_gene: TRBD1
CDR3aa: CSAREVGAFLTDTQYF; v_gene: TRBV20-1; j_gene: TRBJ2-3; d_gene: .